Each of the 21 T cell receptor beta chains below was sequenced from the same sample in a study of shared clonotypes between healthy human individuals. Assay: immunoSEQ multiplex PCR; the TCRdb copy retains only in-frame clones and omits some. The sample shows 1.4 million to 1.5 million clones, more than 95% of them seen only once. Sequenced input: naive CD4+ T cells sorted from blood. The subset denotes: CD45RA+ positively selected. These receptors were collected from a man aged 25 to 45 in good health.

This clone was counted once. This chain uses TRBV19 with TRBJ1-1, with D uncertain. Looked up from germline, CDR1 is LNHDA and CDR2 is SQIVND (reference sequence). Trimming pared 6 bases from V and 6 bases from J, leaving 8 bases between. The CDR3 runs to 11 residues. Here the CDR3 DNA reads TGTGCCAGTAGATTACTCTCTGAAGCTTTCTTT. Translation gives CASRLLSEAFF.

This clone was counted once. The CDR3 DNA reads as TGTGCCAGCAGCTTAAGGACAGGGGGAAGTGAGCAGTACTTC. Encoded protein: CASSLRTGGSEQYF. The chain joins TRBV11-1 to TRBJ2-7, with 10 bases lining up with TRBD1. J was trimmed by 7 bases and V by 2 bases; bases with no gene match: 5. The CDR3 totals 14 residues. The germline V gene encodes CDR1 SGHAT and CDR2 FQDESV (reference sequence).

V and J are TRBV4-3 and TRBJ2-4, with D perhaps TRBD2 (5 bases). The germline V gene has CDR1 LGHNA and CDR2 YSLEER. The CDR3 sequence is 17 residues long. Trimming removed 0 bases from V and 5 bases from J, with 17 bases in between. Here the CDR3 reads CASSQDRAAAGENIQYF. The CDR3 DNA is TGCGCCAGCAGCCAAGATCGGGCGGCGGCCGGGGAAAACATTCAGTACTTC.

The CDR3 reads CASSLGGTGPNTEAFF. CDR3 DNA: TGTGCCAGCAGCTTAGGGGGGACAGGGCCGAACACTGAAGCTTTCTTT. The chain has TRBV7-2 and TRBJ1-1, with 9 bases identical to TRBD1. The CDR3 contains 16 residues. CDR1 is SGHTA, CDR2 FQGNSA, per germline. J was trimmed by 1 base and V by 1 base; bases with no gene match: 4.

The chain carries TRBV7-6 and TRBJ2-6; 8 bases are a match to TRBD1. CDR3 size: 18 residues. Germline CDR1 is SGHVS and CDR2 is FNYEAQ. J was trimmed by 4 bases and V by 1 base; bases with no gene match: 9. The CDR3 nucleotides read TGTGCCAGCAGCTTAGTGCCAGGGGGCGCCCCCGGGGCCAACGTCCTGACTTTC. It specifies CASSLVPGGAPGANVLTF.

This chain connects TRBV7-9 to TRBJ2-2, with 8 nucleotides matching TRBD2. The CDR3 consists of 18 residues. V was pared by 5 bases and J by 7 bases, with 18 bases of the junction left unmatched. Germline lookup yields CDR1 SEHNR and CDR2 FQNEAQ (reference sequence). CDR3 nucleotide sequence: TGTGCCAGCAGCCTAGGGGCCCTGGCGGGAGGTTCGAACGGGGAGCTGTTTTTT. This sequence encodes CASSLGALAGGSNGELFF.

V gene TRBV5-6 combines with J gene TRBJ2-3, with 8 bases fitting TRBD1. The germline V gene encodes CDR1 SGHDT and CDR2 YYEEEE. This CDR3 has 14 residues. The V gene end was trimmed by 9 bases and the J gene end by 4 bases; junction bases not matched to a gene: 10. CDR3 in DNA: TGTGCCACAAGGGCAGGGGGCCGATCAGATACGCAGTATTTT. As protein: CATRAGGRSDTQYF.

This rearrangement joins TRBV28 to TRBJ2-7; 9 bases align to TRBD1. The V segment lost 2 bases and the J segment 2 bases; nucleotides outside the gene matches: 10. The CDR3 extends over 17 amino acids. Germline lookup yields CDR1 MDHEN and CDR2 SYDVKM. Here the CDR3 reads CASSLPRTGVRTYEQYF. In nucleotides, the CDR3 is TGTGCCAGCAGTTTACCTAGGACAGGGGTTAGGACCTACGAGCAGTACTTC.

The V gene is TRBV7-8, the J gene TRBJ2-1; D not certain. Germline V CDR1 and CDR2: SGHVS, FQNEAQ. The length of the CDR3 is 15 residues. Between the trimmed V and J ends, which lost 5 bases and 5 bases, there was a span of 16 bases. The CDR3 here is CASSPQRLINNEQFF. CDR3 nucleotides: TGTGCCAGCAGCCCTCAGCGTCTTATTAACAATGAGCAGTTCTTC. Together with reference TRBV7-8 and TRBJ2-1, the CDR3 gives the full variable domain: GAGVSQSPRYKVAKRGQDVALRCDPISGHVSLFWYQQALGQGPEFLTYFQNEAQLDKSGLPSDRFFAERPEGSVSTLKIQRTQQEDSAVYLCASSPQRLINNEQFFGPGTRLTVL.

V and J are TRBV5-1 and TRBJ2-2; 13 bases agree with TRBD2. Trimming took 4 bases from V and 7 from J; bases not matched to a gene: 10. The germline gives CDR1 SGHRS, CDR2 YFSETQ. The CDR3 totals 17 residues. In DNA, the CDR3 is TGCGCCAGCAGCATCCTGACTAGCGGGAGGCGGGGCGGGGAGCTGTTTTTT. Its translation is CASSILTSGRRGGELFF.

As to this clone: Other DNA sequences in this sample translate to the same CDR3. The CDR3 bases are TGTGCCAGCAGCGTAGGAGCGGCGCAAGAGACCCAGTACTTC. Translating gives CASSVGAAQETQYF. The chain employs TRBV9 and TRBJ2-5, with D tentatively TRBD2 (5 bases). Per the germline V gene, CDR1 is SGDLS and CDR2 is YYNGEE. Trimming shortened V by 0 bases and J by 2 bases, and 8 bases separated the two germline ends. This CDR3 has 14 amino acids.

V and J are TRBV7-2 and TRBJ1-1, with 8 bases matching TRBD1. Germline CDR1 SGHTA, CDR2 FQGNSA. This CDR3 region has 13 residues. The trim removed 5 bases at V and 4 bases at J, leaving 3 bases unmatched. The CDR3, as DNA: TGTGCCAGCAGCGCCCAGGGGGCCACTGAAGCTTTCTTT. Translated: CASSAQGATEAFF.

The chain employs TRBV6-1 and TRBJ1-1, with D perhaps TRBD1 (5 bases). Looked up from germline, CDR1 is MNHNS and CDR2 is SASEGT. The ends were cut back, 4 bases at V and 4 bases at J, with 19 bases in the middle. The CDR3 length is 16 residues. CDR3 bases: TGTGCCAGCAGTGCGCCGGGAGGGGTTGGGAGCACTGAAGCTTTCTTT. Translated: CASSAPGGVGSTEAFF.

For this clone: This same CDR3 is encoded by further DNA sequences in the sample. The chain links TRBV29-1 to TRBJ2-7, with 10 bases fitting TRBD1. The trim removed 6 bases at V and 2 bases at J, leaving 4 bases unmatched. The CDR3 contains 13 residues. The germline V gene has CDR1 SQVTM and CDR2 ANQGSEA. This CDR3 is CSVGGTGAYEQYF. The CDR3, as DNA: TGCAGCGTGGGTGGGACAGGGGCCTACGAGCAGTACTTC.

Written as DNA, the CDR3 is TGTGCCAGCAGTCGTTGGACAGGGGCTATGCTCTACGAGCAGTACTTC. Translating it yields CASSRWTGAMLYEQYF. The chain employs TRBV14 and TRBJ2-7; 9 bases are shared with TRBD1. Trimming removed 6 bases from V and 3 bases from J; junction bases left unmatched: 12. This CDR3 comprises 16 residues. The germline V gene encodes CDR1 SGHDN and CDR2 FVKESK.

As for this clone: The sample carries other DNA sequences with the same CDR3. The chain couples TRBV7-9 to TRBJ1-1, with D possibly TRBD1 on 5 matching bases. The V end lost 4 bases, the J end lost 0 bases, and 9 bases lay between the germline ends. Germline values: CDR1 SEHNR, CDR2 FQNEAQ (reference sequence). This CDR3 region has 14 residues. CDR3 sequence: CASSSKQVNTEAFF. CDR3 DNA sequence: TGTGCCAGCAGCTCAAAACAGGTGAACACTGAAGCTTTCTTT.

The chain links TRBV2 to TRBJ2-3, with D unclear. V was clipped by 6 bases and J by 8 bases, with 12 bases between them. This CDR3 spans 12 amino acids. CDR1 is SNHLY, CDR2 FYNNEI, per germline. The CDR3 region has the DNA TGTGCCAGCAGCCAGACCGCGGCTACGCAGTATTTT. Translated: CASSQTAATQYF.

Remarks on this clone: The sample has other DNA sequences that encode this CDR3 too. The V call is TRBV5-1, the J call TRBJ2-3, with D perhaps being TRBD1 or TRBD2 (5 bases each). V shed 2 bases and J shed 0 bases, with 7 bases lying between them. This CDR3 spans 14 amino acids. From germline, CDR1 is SGHRS and CDR2 YFSETQ. DNA of the CDR3: TGCGCCAGCAGCTTAGGGGACAGCACAGATACGCAGTATTTT. Amino acid sequence: CASSLGDSTDTQYF.

This clone is a singleton in its sample. The CDR3 coding sequence is TGCAGCGGAGTGACAGGGGTCGATACGCAGTATTTT. It translates to CSGVTGVDTQYF. This chain joins TRBV29-1 and TRBJ2-3, with TRBD1 matching over 8 bases. This CDR3 has 12 amino acids. Trimming at V came to 7 bases and at J to 6 bases, leaving 6 bases not matched to a gene. CDR1 is SQVTM and CDR2 is ANQGSEA in the germline V gene.

This clone appeared a single time. This rearrangement joins TRBV6-4 to TRBJ2-1; D is possibly TRBD1 or TRBD2 (5 bases each). With 6 bases removed from V and 5 bases from J, the gap between germline ends came to 17 bases. This CDR3 has 15 residues. Germline V gives CDR1 MRHNA, CDR2 SNTAGT. The CDR3 loop reads CASRTTGRGNNEQFF. The CDR3 DNA sequence: TGTGCCAGCAGAACCACGGGACGGGGAAACAATGAGCAGTTCTTC.

The chain links TRBV11-2 to TRBJ2-7; perhaps TRBD2 as D (6 bases). The V gene's germline CDR1 is SGHAT and CDR2 FQNNGV. Trimming removed 6 bases at V and 2 bases at J, with 17 bases between. The CDR3 totals 15 residues. The CDR3 protein is CASRSPGLKPYEQYF. CDR3 coding DNA: TGTGCCAGCAGATCTCCGGGACTTAAACCCTACGAGCAGTACTTC.